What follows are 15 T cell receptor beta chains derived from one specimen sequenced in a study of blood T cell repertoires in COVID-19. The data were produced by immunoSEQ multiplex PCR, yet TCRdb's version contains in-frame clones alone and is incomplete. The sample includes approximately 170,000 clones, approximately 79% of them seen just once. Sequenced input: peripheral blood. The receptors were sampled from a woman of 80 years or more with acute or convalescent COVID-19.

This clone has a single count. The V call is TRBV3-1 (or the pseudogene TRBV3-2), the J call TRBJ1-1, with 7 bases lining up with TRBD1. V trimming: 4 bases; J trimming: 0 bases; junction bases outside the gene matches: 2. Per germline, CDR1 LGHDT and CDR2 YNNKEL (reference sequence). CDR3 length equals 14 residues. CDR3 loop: CASSPTGMNTEAFF. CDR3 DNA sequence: TGTGCCAGCAGCCCGACAGGGATGAACACTGAAGCTTTCTTT.

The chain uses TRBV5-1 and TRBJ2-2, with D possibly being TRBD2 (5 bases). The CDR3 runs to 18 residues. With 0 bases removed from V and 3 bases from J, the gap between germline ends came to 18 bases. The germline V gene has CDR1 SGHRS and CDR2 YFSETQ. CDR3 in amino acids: CASSLVARLALDTGELFF. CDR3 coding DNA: TGCGCCAGCAGCTTGGTTGCGCGGCTAGCCTTGGACACCGGGGAGCTGTTTTTT.

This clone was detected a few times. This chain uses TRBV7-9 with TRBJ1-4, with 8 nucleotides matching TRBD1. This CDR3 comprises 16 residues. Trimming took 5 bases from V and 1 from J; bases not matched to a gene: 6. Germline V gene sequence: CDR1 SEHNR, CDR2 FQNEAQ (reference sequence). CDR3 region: CASSQDRVITNEKLFF. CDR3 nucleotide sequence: TGTGCCAGCAGCCAGGACAGGGTTATAACTAATGAAAAACTGTTTTTT.

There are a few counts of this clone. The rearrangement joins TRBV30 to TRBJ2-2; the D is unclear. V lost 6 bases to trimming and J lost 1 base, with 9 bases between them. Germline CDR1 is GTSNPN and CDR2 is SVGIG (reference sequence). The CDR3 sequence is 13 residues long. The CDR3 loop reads CACKTMNTGELFF. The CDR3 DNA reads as TGTGCCTGTAAAACAATGAACACCGGGGAGCTGTTTTTT. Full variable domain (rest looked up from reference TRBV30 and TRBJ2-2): SQTIHQWPATLVQPVGSPLSLECTVEGTSNPNLYWYRQAAGRGLQLLFYSVGIGQISSEVPQNLSASRPQDRQFILSSKKLLLSDSGFYLCACKTMNTGELFFGEGSRLTVL.

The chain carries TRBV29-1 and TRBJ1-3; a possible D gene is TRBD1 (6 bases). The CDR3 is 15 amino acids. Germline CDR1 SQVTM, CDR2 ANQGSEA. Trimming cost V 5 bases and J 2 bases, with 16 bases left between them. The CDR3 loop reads CSVSNPGTTGNTIYF. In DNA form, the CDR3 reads TGCAGCGTTTCAAACCCCGGGACAACTGGAAACACCATATATTTT.

The CDR3 DNA is TGTGCCTGGAGTGTAGGAGGTTATAGCAATCAGCCCCAGCATTTT. Translated: CAWSVGGYSNQPQHF. The rearrangement links TRBV30 to TRBJ1-5; D not certain. The CDR3 spans 15 residues. Germline V gene lookup returns CDR1 GTSNPN and CDR2 SVGIG (reference sequence). With 0 bases removed from V and 0 bases from J, the gap between germline ends came to 9 bases.

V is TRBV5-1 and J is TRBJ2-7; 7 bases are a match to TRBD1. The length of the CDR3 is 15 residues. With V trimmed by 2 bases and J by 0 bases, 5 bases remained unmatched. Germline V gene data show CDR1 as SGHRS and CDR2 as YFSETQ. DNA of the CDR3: TGCGCCAGCAGCTTCGGACAGGACTTCTCCTACGAGCAGTACTTC. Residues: CASSFGQDFSYEQYF.

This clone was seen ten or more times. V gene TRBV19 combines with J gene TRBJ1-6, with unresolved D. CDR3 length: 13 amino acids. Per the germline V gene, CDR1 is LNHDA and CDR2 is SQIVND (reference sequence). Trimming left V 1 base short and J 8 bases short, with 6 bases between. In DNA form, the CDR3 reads TGTGCCAGTAGTATAGCGGCGGATTCACCCCTCCACTTT. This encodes CASSIAADSPLHF.

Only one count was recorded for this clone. CDR3 protein: CASSLVFGLAGGPYEQFF. The CDR3 DNA is TGTGCCAGCAGCTTAGTATTTGGACTAGCGGGAGGGCCATATGAGCAGTTCTTC. This sequence joins TRBV7-9 and TRBJ2-1, with 15 bases matching TRBD2. With 1 base clipped from V and 8 bases from J, the junction kept 9 bases outside the gene matches. The CDR3 is 18 amino acids. Germline loops: CDR1 SEHNR, CDR2 FQNEAQ (reference sequence).

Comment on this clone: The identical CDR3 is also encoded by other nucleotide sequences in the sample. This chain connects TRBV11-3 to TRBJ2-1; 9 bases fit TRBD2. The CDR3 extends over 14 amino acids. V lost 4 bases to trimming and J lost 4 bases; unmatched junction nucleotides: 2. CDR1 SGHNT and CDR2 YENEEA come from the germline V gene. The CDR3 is CASSSGLAYNEQFF. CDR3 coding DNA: TGTGCCAGCAGCTCCGGACTAGCGTACAATGAGCAGTTCTTC.

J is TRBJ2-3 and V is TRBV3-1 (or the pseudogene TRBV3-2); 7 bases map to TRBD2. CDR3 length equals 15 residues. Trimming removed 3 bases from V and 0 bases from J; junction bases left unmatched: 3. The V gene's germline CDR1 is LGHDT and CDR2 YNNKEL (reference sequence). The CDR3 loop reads CASSQGGSSTDTQYF. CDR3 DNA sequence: TGTGCCAGCAGCCAGGGAGGGTCTAGCACAGATACGCAGTATTTT.

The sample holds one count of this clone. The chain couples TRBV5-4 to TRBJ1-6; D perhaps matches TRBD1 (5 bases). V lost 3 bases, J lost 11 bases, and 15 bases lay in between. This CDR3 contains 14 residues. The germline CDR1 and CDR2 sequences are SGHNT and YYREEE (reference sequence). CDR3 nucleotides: TGTGCCAGCAGCTCCACTGGGGGGGAAGCACCCCTCCACTTT. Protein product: CASSSTGGEAPLHF.

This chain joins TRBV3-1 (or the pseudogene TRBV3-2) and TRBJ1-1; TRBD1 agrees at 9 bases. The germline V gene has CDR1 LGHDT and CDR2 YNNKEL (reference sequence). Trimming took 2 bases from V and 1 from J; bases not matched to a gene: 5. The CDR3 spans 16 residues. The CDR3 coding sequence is TGTGCCAGCAGCCAAAGTCAGACAGGGGGGAACACTGAAGCTTTCTTT. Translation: CASSQSQTGGNTEAFF.

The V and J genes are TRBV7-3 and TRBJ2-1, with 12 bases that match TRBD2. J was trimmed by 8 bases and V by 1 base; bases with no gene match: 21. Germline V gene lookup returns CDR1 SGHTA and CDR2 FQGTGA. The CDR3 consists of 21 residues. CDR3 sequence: CASSLIGLAGGRNLIQDEQFF. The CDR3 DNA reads TGTGCCAGCAGCTTAATCGGGCTAGCGGGAGGGCGAAACCTGATTCAGGATGAGCAGTTCTTC.

CDR3 sequence: CASTKGGNLGNTIYF. In DNA, the CDR3 is TGTGCCAGCACCAAGGGGGGGAATCTGGGAAACACCATATATTTT. The chain has TRBV2 and TRBJ1-3, with D tentatively TRBD1 (6 bases). V was trimmed by 7 bases and J by 4 bases, leaving 17 bases between them. Germline CDR1 and CDR2: SNHLY and FYNNEI. The CDR3 totals 15 residues.